These 29 T cell receptor beta chains originate from one sample sequenced in a study of spatial heterogeneity in lung cancer. Time point specified: blood at routine non-recurrence follow-up after resection. TCRdb recomputed calls from the 5' RACE reads with MiXCR, one row per CDR3 protein. The table lists roughly 18,000 distinct CDR3 sequences, 7% to 10% of them singletons, with around 20% in the top ten. This sample comprised PBMCs, obtained at follow-up. The receptors were sampled from a male donor with early-stage non-small cell lung cancer.

This clonotype occurred a few times. V and J are TRBV6-6 and TRBJ2-7, with 10 positions matching TRBD1. CDR1 is MNHNY, CDR2 SVGAGI, per germline (reference sequence). J gave up 4 bases and V 5 bases, and 5 bases lay outside the gene matches. The CDR3 length is 14 residues. The CDR3 DNA is TGTGCCAGCAGTACCGGGACAGGGGTATACGAGCAGTACTTC. This gives the protein CASSTGTGVYEQYF.

The chain joins TRBV18 to TRBJ2-5, with 9 nucleotides matching TRBD2. Germline-derived CDR1 and CDR2 are KGHSH and LQKENI. The CDR3 consists of 16 residues. J lost 2 bases, V lost 4 bases, and 8 bases had no gene match. The CDR3 nucleotides are TGTGCCAGCTCACAGCGGGGGGCCGCACTACAAGAGACCCAGTACTTC. Translating it yields CASSQRGAALQETQYF.

This clonotype was found many times. This sequence joins TRBV4-1 and TRBJ2-7; no definite D call. Germline loops: CDR1 MGHRA, CDR2 YSYEKL. The CDR3 spans 14 residues. V lost 3 bases, J lost 9 bases, and 18 bases lay in between. CDR3 nucleotide sequence: TGCGCCAGCAGCCAGATGTCCACCACCCGCGGGCAGTACTTC. This codes for CASSQMSTTRGQYF.

The V call is TRBV10-3, the J call TRBJ2-5, with TRBD1 matching over 7 bases. Trimming at V came to 0 bases and at J to 1 base, leaving 2 bases not matched to a gene. Germline V lookup: CDR1 ENHRY, CDR2 SYGVKD. CDR3 size: 15 residues. CDR3 region: CAISESTGPQETQYF. CDR3 nucleotide sequence: TGTGCCATCAGTGAGTCGACAGGGCCCCAAGAGACCCAGTACTTC.

V and J are TRBV12-3 or TRBV12-4 and TRBJ1-4; D remains ambiguous. V lost 6 bases and J lost 0, with 14 bases in between. There are 16 residues in the CDR3. CDR3 in DNA: TGTGCCAGCAGAGGTGATGGGTTAGCAACTAATGAAAAACTGTTTTTT. This gives the protein CASRGDGLATNEKLFF.

At least ten counts were recorded for this clonotype. V usage is TRBV7-8 and J usage is TRBJ2-1; the match to TRBD2 covers 8 bases. CDR1 SGHVS and CDR2 FQNEAQ come from the germline V gene. CDR3 size: 19 residues. The V segment lost 1 base and the J segment 1 base; nucleotides outside the gene matches: 12. CDR3 region: CASSLGSAGALLSYNEQFF. CDR3 bases: TGTGCCAGCAGCTTAGGATCAGCGGGGGCCCTCCTATCCTACAATGAGCAGTTCTTC.

This clonotype was found many times. V and J are TRBV15 and TRBJ1-6; 7 bases map to TRBD1. The trim removed 3 bases at V and 5 bases at J, leaving 4 bases unmatched. The length of the CDR3 is 15 residues. In germline, CDR1 is LNHNV, CDR2 YYDKDF (reference sequence). CDR3 coding DNA: TGTGCCACCAGCAGGAACAGGGGCGATAATTCACCCCTCCACTTT. It is translated as CATSRNRGDNSPLHF.

This clonotype appeared many times. This chain connects TRBV25-1 to TRBJ1-2, with 8 bases aligning to TRBD1. The germline CDR1 and CDR2 sequences are MGHDK and SYGVNS. CDR3 length equals 16 residues. Trimming at V came to 5 bases and at J to 4 bases, leaving 12 bases not matched to a gene. The CDR3 region has the DNA TGTGCCAGCAGTCCCTCCGCTGGACAGGGCGGCTATGGCTACACCTTC. Its translation is CASSPSAGQGGYGYTF.

The rearrangement uses TRBV4-3 and TRBJ2-3; D is uncertain. Trimming cost V 1 base and J 0 bases, with 8 bases left between them. This CDR3 is 15 amino acids long. The V gene's germline CDR1 is LGHNA and CDR2 YSLEER. The CDR3 reads CASSQGPSSTDTQYF. The CDR3 nucleotides read TGCGCCAGCAGCCAAGGGCCTTCTAGCACAGATACGCAGTATTTT.

This clonotype was detected ten times or more. This chain joins TRBV20-1 and TRBJ2-5, with TRBD1 matching 11 bases. The CDR3 spans 14 residues. V gave up 3 bases and J gave up 4 bases; unmatched junction bases: 4. The germline CDR1 and CDR2 sequences are DFQATT and SNEGSKA (reference sequence). The chain's CDR3 is CSARIGTGGETQYF. In DNA form, the CDR3 reads TGCAGTGCTAGGATTGGGACAGGGGGAGAGACCCAGTACTTC.

This clonotype was counted ten times or more. The chain combines TRBV18 with TRBJ2-3, with a possible D match to TRBD2 (5 bases). Per germline, CDR1 KGHSH and CDR2 LQKENI. V was pared by 3 bases and J by 0 bases, with 7 bases between. The CDR3 is 14 amino acids. CDR3 in amino acids: CASSPLASTDTQYF. CDR3 DNA sequence: TGTGCCAGCTCACCGTTAGCGAGCACAGATACGCAGTATTTT.

The chain joins TRBV29-1 to TRBJ2-5; 7 bases line up with TRBD1. The CDR3 runs to 16 residues. The J segment lost 1 base and the V segment lost 1 base, leaving 9 bases of the junction unmatched. The germline V gene encodes CDR1 SQVTM and CDR2 ANQGSEA. This CDR3 reads CSVEAVKGALQETQYF. CDR3 coding DNA: TGCAGCGTTGAAGCTGTAAAGGGGGCCCTCCAAGAGACCCAGTACTTC.

This clonotype appeared many times. The genes are TRBV11-3 and TRBJ2-1, with unresolved D. Germline values: CDR1 SGHNT, CDR2 YENEEA. The CDR3 sequence is 12 residues long. Between the trimmed V and J ends, which lost 1 base and 9 bases, there was a span of 7 bases. The CDR3 protein is CASSLGNREQFF. The CDR3 DNA reads as TGTGCCAGCAGCTTAGGAAACCGTGAGCAGTTCTTC.

The genes are TRBV11-2 and TRBJ2-1; D is ambiguous. Germline CDR1 and CDR2: SGHAT and FQNNGV. The V and J ends lost 5 bases and 3 bases respectively, with 8 bases between them. CDR3 size: 13 residues. The DNA of the CDR3 is TGTGCCAGCAGCCCAACCTACTACAATGAGCAGTTCTTC. This gives the protein CASSPTYYNEQFF.

Relative to its sample, this clonotype is medium-sized. The chain uses TRBV5-4 and TRBJ2-7; D perhaps matches TRBD2 (5 bases). Germline V gene sequence: CDR1 SGHNT, CDR2 YYREEE (reference sequence). V was cut by 0 bases and J by 2 bases, with 9 bases left in between. The CDR3 is 14 amino acids. The CDR3 region is CASSLAAVAYEQYF. The CDR3, as DNA: TGTGCCAGCAGCTTGGCAGCGGTCGCCTACGAGCAGTACTTC.

Many counts were recorded for this clonotype. CDR3 loop: CASSLSSNQPQHF. The DNA of the CDR3 is TGTGCCAGCAGTTTAAGTAGCAATCAGCCCCAGCATTTT. This rearrangement joins TRBV12-3 or TRBV12-4 to TRBJ1-5; the D is unclear. Trimming shortened V by 2 bases and J by 0 bases, and 2 bases separated the two germline ends. The CDR3 covers 13 residues.

There are many counts of this clonotype. The chain links TRBV28 to TRBJ2-5; 7 bases align to TRBD2. The junction had 7 bases not matched to a gene; V was cut back by 1 base and J by 5 bases. CDR3 length equals 15 residues. The V gene's germline CDR1 is MDHEN and CDR2 SYDVKM. As DNA, the CDR3 is TGTGCCAGCAGTTTATTTCGCGGGGGAGTTGAGACCCAGTACTTC. It is translated as CASSLFRGGVETQYF.

The V gene is TRBV18, the J gene TRBJ1-2; a possible D gene is TRBD1 (5 bases). This CDR3 has 13 residues. The germline V and J ends were trimmed by 3 bases and 5 bases, with 10 bases remaining between them. Germline V gene sequence: CDR1 KGHSH, CDR2 LQKENI. The CDR3 spells CASSPQGRYGYTF. For the CDR3, the DNA is TGTGCCAGCTCACCGCAGGGACGGTATGGCTACACCTTC.

This clonotype was observed many times. This chain uses TRBV6-6 with TRBJ2-5; 7 nucleotides match TRBD1. Germline V gene lookup returns CDR1 MNHNY and CDR2 SVGAGI (reference sequence). The CDR3 has 14 amino acids. V lost 0 bases, J lost 5 bases, and 3 bases stayed unmatched. The CDR3 protein is CASSYSWGQETQYF. CDR3 nucleotide sequence: TGTGCCAGCAGTTACTCTTGGGGACAGGAGACCCAGTACTTC.

This clonotype came up many times. The rearrangement joins TRBV28 to TRBJ2-2; 7 nucleotides line up with TRBD2. Germline V lookup: CDR1 MDHEN, CDR2 SYDVKM. Losses at the gene ends were 6 bases for V and 5 bases for J; bases not matched to a gene: 6. There are 14 residues in the CDR3. The CDR3 here is CASREDGRTGELFF. The CDR3 nucleotides are TGTGCCAGCAGGGAAGACGGGAGGACCGGGGAGCTGTTTTTT. The full variable domain, completed using reference TRBV28 and TRBJ2-2, is DVKVTQSSRYLVKRTGEKVFLECVQDMDHENMFWYRQDPGLGLRLIYFSYDVKMKEKGDIPEGYSVSREKKERFSLILESASTNQTSMYLCASREDGRTGELFFGEGSRLTVL.

This chain connects TRBV4-1 to TRBJ2-7; 7 positions agree with TRBD1. Losses at the gene ends were 4 bases for V and 1 base for J; bases not matched to a gene: 22. CDR1 MGHRA and CDR2 YSYEKL come from the germline V gene. This CDR3 comprises 20 residues. This CDR3 reads CASSLHWTGGDLTLSYEQYF. CDR3 nucleotides: TGCGCCAGCAGCCTCCATTGGACAGGAGGAGACCTGACCCTATCCTACGAGCAGTACTTC.

The rearrangement links TRBV30 to TRBJ1-6, with TRBD1 matching 7 bases. Trimming removed 3 bases from V and 8 bases from J; junction bases left unmatched: 7. The CDR3 spans 14 residues. The germline CDR1 and CDR2 sequences are GTSNPN and SVGIG (reference sequence). The CDR3 sequence is CAWRDRVSHSPLHF. DNA of the CDR3: TGTGCCTGGAGAGACAGGGTTTCTCATTCACCCCTCCACTTT.

This clonotype has at least ten counts. The J gene is TRBJ2-7, the V gene TRBV5-5; TRBD1 agrees at 7 bases. The germline gives CDR1 SGHKS, CDR2 YYEKEE (reference sequence). After removal of 4 bases from V and 0 bases from J, the junction contained 7 bases not matched to a gene. This CDR3 comprises 15 residues. The CDR3 loop reads CASSHEGDSSYEQYF. The DNA for the CDR3 is TGTGCCAGCAGCCACGAGGGGGACAGCTCCTACGAGCAGTACTTC.

This clonotype was recorded at least ten times. This rearrangement joins TRBV20-1 to TRBJ2-7; a weak D match, TRBD1 (6 bases). CDR1 DFQATT and CDR2 SNEGSKA come from the germline V gene (reference sequence). This CDR3 has 13 residues. Deletions cut 2 bases from V and 6 bases from J, with 14 bases between. The chain's CDR3 is CSARSRGTPEQYF. As DNA, the CDR3 is TGCAGTGCTAGATCCAGGGGAACCCCCGAGCAGTACTTC.

This clonotype was counted at least ten times. The chain links TRBV4-1 to TRBJ2-7; 7 bases are shared with TRBD2. The junction had 7 bases not matched to a gene; V was cut back by 2 bases and J by 3 bases. The CDR3 extends over 15 amino acids. CDR1 is MGHRA and CDR2 is YSYEKL in the germline V gene. The CDR3 DNA reads as TGCGCCAGCAGCCAAACGGCGGGAGAAGGCTACGAGCAGTACTTC. Its translation: CASSQTAGEGYEQYF.

This clonotype has ten or more counts. CDR3 amino acids: CASSLGTDEQFF. For the CDR3, the DNA is TGTGCCAGCAGCTTAGGTACCGATGAGCAGTTCTTC. The V gene is TRBV11-3, the J gene TRBJ2-1; no clear D gene. This CDR3 has 12 residues. CDR1 SGHNT and CDR2 YENEEA come from the germline V gene. V was trimmed by 1 base and J by 8 bases, leaving 6 bases between them.

In its sample, this clonotype is medium-sized. This chain joins TRBV7-9 and TRBJ2-7; 14 nucleotides line up with TRBD2. The CDR3 covers 16 residues. V was pared by 3 bases and J by 7 bases, with 8 bases of the junction left unmatched. The germline gives CDR1 SEHNR, CDR2 FQNEAQ (reference sequence). CDR3 protein: CASSLGTSGGGAEQYF. The CDR3, as DNA: TGTGCCAGCAGCTTGGGGACTAGCGGGGGTGGAGCGGAGCAGTACTTC.

This clonotype was seen a few times. The CDR3 nucleotides are TGCAGTGCTAGCATGGGAGAGAACCACGGGGCCAACGTCCTGACTTTC. Its protein is CSASMGENHGANVLTF. The rearrangement joins TRBV20-1 to TRBJ2-6; weak D call: TRBD2 (5 bases). The germline V gene encodes CDR1 DFQATT and CDR2 SNEGSKA (reference sequence). With 3 bases removed from V and 4 bases from J, the gap between germline ends came to 16 bases. The CDR3 loop spans 16 amino acids.

By frequency in the sample, this clonotype is medium-sized. The rearrangement joins TRBV7-6 to TRBJ2-3; 12 bases are a match to TRBD2. V shed 0 bases, J shed 0 bases, and the junction held 13 bases outside the gene matches. In germline, CDR1 is SGHVS, CDR2 FNYEAQ. The CDR3 has 21 residues. DNA for the CDR3: TGTGCCAGCAGCTTAGCCCTCCGAGGACTAGCGGGGAGAACTAGCACAGATACGCAGTATTTT. Translating gives CASSLALRGLAGRTSTDTQYF.